One sample yielded the 8 T cell receptor beta chains listed below, sequenced in a study of T cells in Graves' hyperthyroidism and ophthalmopathy. The investigators amplified TCR beta CDR3 regions from RNA transcripts. During a first-round RT-PCR of the TCR CDR3, the HTBI primer set was used. In TCRdb, the multiplex PCR reads were re-called with MiXCR into one record per CDR3 protein. There are more than 450,000 distinct CDR3 sequences in the sample; 20% occur only once, and over 45% lies in the top ten. Input material: blood. All receptors come from a man between 40 and 49 years old with Graves' ophthalmopathy.

The chain joins TRBV11-2 to TRBJ1-2; TRBD1 matches 9 bases. Trimming removed 5 bases from V and 4 bases from J; junction bases left unmatched: 8. The CDR3 has 15 amino acids. The germline V gene encodes CDR1 SGHAT and CDR2 FQNNGV. CDR3 sequence reads: CASSAKTGGIYGYTF. CDR3 sequence (DNA): TGTGCCAGCAGCGCCAAGACAGGGGGAATCTATGGCTACACCTTC. Full variable domain (outside the CDR3, taken from reference TRBV11-2 and TRBJ1-2): EAGVAQSPRYKIIEKRQSVAFWCNPISGHATLYWYQQILGQGPKLLIQFQNNGVVDDSQLPKDRFSAERLKGVDSTLKIQPAKLEDSAVYLCASSAKTGGIYGYTFGSGTRLTVV.

This chain connects TRBV29-1 to TRBJ2-3; D remains unclear. Germline V gene lookup returns CDR1 SQVTM and CDR2 ANQGSEA. The CDR3 covers 14 residues. V lost 3 bases and J 9 bases, leaving 19 bases between the germline ends. CDR3 region: CSVERPGPYETQYF. The CDR3 DNA reads TGCAGCGTTGAGAGGCCAGGCCCCTACGAGACGCAGTATTTT.

The chain is built from TRBV6-2 or TRBV6-3 and TRBJ1-2; D call uncertain. Trimming left V 5 bases short and J 0 bases short, with 7 bases between. The CDR3 consists of 13 residues. Germline V gene data show CDR1 as MNHEY and CDR2 as SVGEGT. The CDR3 protein is CASSGNPNYGYTF. CDR3 bases: TGTGCCAGCAGTGGCAACCCTAACTATGGCTACACCTTC.

The rearrangement joins TRBV20-1 to TRBJ2-1, with 11 bases aligning to TRBD1. The CDR3 is 16 amino acids. Germline V gene lookup returns CDR1 DFQATT and CDR2 SNEGSKA (reference sequence). Trimming cost V 5 bases and J 2 bases; bases outside gene matches: 8. CDR3 sequence (DNA): TGCAGTGCTTTACCCGGACAGGGGGCGACCTACAATGAGCAGTTCTTC. Its protein is CSALPGQGATYNEQFF.

The table lists this clonotype with many counts. The V call is TRBV2, the J call TRBJ2-3; 7 bases map to TRBD2. Germline CDR1 and CDR2: SNHLY and FYNNEI. The V and J ends lost 3 bases and 1 base, in that order; junction bases with no gene match: 13. The CDR3 sequence is 18 residues long. The CDR3 loop reads CASSDRQGGRFGTDTQYF. CDR3 DNA sequence: TGTGCCAGCAGTGATAGGCAGGGAGGGAGGTTTGGCACAGATACGCAGTATTTT.

The sample holds a few counts of this clonotype. The chain couples TRBV15 to TRBJ1-2; 7 bases agree with TRBD1. CDR3 size: 15 residues. Trimming at V came to 1 base and at J to 6 bases, leaving 8 bases not matched to a gene. Germline values: CDR1 LNHNV, CDR2 YYDKDF (reference sequence). Here the CDR3 DNA reads TGTGCCACCAGCAGAGCTAGGGGGCGAAGGGATGGCTACACCTTC. Translating gives CATSRARGRRDGYTF.

The rearrangement links TRBV6-5 to TRBJ2-5, with D possibly matching TRBD1 (5 bases). The V gene lost 0 bases and the J gene lost 1 base, with 9 bases spanning the gap. Germline values: CDR1 MNHEY, CDR2 SVGAGI. The CDR3 is 15 residues long. The CDR3 region has the DNA TGTGCCAGCAGTTACTCGTCAGGGTCCCAAGAGACCCAGTACTTC. Translated, it gives CASSYSSGSQETQYF.

This chain uses TRBV12-3 or TRBV12-4 with TRBJ1-3; D not resolved. The V and J ends lost 6 bases and 2 bases respectively, with 11 bases between them. The CDR3 extends over 14 amino acids. CDR3 DNA sequence: TGTGCCAGCAGCCTGAACAGTCCTGGAAACACCATATATTTT. It yields the protein CASSLNSPGNTIYF.